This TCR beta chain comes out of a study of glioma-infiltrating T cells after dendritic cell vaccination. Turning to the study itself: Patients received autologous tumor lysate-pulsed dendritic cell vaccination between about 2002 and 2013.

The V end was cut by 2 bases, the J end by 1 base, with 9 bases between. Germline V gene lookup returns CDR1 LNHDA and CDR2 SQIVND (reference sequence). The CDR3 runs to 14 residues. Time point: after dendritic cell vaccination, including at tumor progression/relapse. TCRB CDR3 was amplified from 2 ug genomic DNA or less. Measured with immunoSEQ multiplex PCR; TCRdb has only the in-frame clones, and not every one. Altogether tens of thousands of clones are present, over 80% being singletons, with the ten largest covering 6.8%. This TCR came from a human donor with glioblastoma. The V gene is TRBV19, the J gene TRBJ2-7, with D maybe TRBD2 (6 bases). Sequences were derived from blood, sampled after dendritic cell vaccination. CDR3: CASSITGTSYEQYF. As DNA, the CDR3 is TGTGCCAGTAGTATAACGGGGACTTCCTACGAGCAGTACTTC.